This is a list of T cell receptor beta chains from one sample in a study of shared clonotypes between healthy human individuals. Clones were read by immunoSEQ multiplex PCR, and TCRdb kept only the in-frame ones, dropping some. The profile shows approximately 700,000 clones, more than 70% of them singletons. Sequencing was performed on memory CD4+ T cells sorted from blood. These receptors were taken from a woman aged 25 to 39 in good health. Both conserved end residues are part of each CDR3. Fields, in order: J gene, clone size, V gene, D gene, CDR3 protein, CDR3 DNA. A D gene is named only where the DNA matches it firmly. Size is stated for part of the rows, as once, few or many counts, or as a class when the clone is expanded.

>TRBJ2-2|.|TRBV2|.
CASGRTDNTGELFF
TGTGCCAGCGGTAGGACAGACAACACCGGGGAGCTGTTTTTT
>TRBJ2-7|.|TRBV25-1|.
CASSEYKGSMDEQYF
TGTGCCAGCAGTGAATATAAGGGTTCAATGGACGAGCAGTACTTC
>TRBJ2-5|.|TRBV11-1|.
CASSPQGGLGETQYF
TGTGCCAGCAGCCCACAGGGTGGCTTGGGAGAGACCCAGTACTTC
>TRBJ1-5|.|TRBV18|.
CASSPPEGGNQPQHF
TGTGCCAGCTCACCACCGGAGGGCGGCAATCAGCCCCAGCATTTT
>TRBJ2-7|once|TRBV7-2|.
CASSLARGDYEQYF
TGTGCCAGCAGCCTCGCTAGGGGAGACTACGAGCAGTACTTC
>TRBJ1-2|.|TRBV5-1|TRBD1
CASSGPTGGESGYTF
TGCGCCAGCAGCGGACCGACAGGGGGAGAAAGTGGCTACACCTTC
>TRBJ2-7|.|TRBV11-2|TRBD1
CASSIHTGGVSYEQYF
TGTGCCAGCAGCATACATACAGGGGGCGTTTCCTACGAGCAGTACTTC
>TRBJ2-7|.|TRBV19|TRBD2
CASSSSGRAGHEQYF
TGTGCCAGTAGTTCTAGCGGGAGGGCCGGCCACGAGCAGTACTTC
>TRBJ2-1|.|TRBV2|TRBD2
CASKGLAGVVNEQFF
TGTGCCAGCAAGGGACTAGCGGGAGTGGTGAATGAGCAGTTCTTC
>TRBJ2-7|.|TRBV7-9|.
CASSLNSNYEQYF
TGTGCCAGCAGCTTAAACTCAAACTACGAGCAGTACTTC
>TRBJ2-7|.|TRBV19|.
CASSINGNYEQYF
TGTGCCAGTAGTATAAACGGGAACTACGAGCAGTACTTC
>TRBJ2-3|.|TRBV5-8|TRBD1
CASSPWTGGDTQYF
TGTGCCAGCAGCCCCTGGACAGGGGGGGATACGCAGTATTTT
>TRBJ2-2|.|TRBV5-1|.
CASSSGSLANTGELFF
TGCGCCAGCAGCTCGGGATCCCTCGCGAACACCGGGGAGCTGTTTTTT
>TRBJ1-2|few|TRBV4-1|TRBD1
CASSQDRQGNYGYTF
TGCGCCAGCAGCCAAGATCGACAGGGGAACTATGGCTACACCTTC
>TRBJ2-2|once|TRBV29-1|.
CSVEGLPGELFF
TGCAGCGTTGAGGGGCTCCCCGGGGAGCTGTTTTTT
>TRBJ2-7|once|TRBV5-1|.
CASSLEGARYEQYF
TGCGCCAGCAGCTTGGAAGGGGCTCGGTACGAGCAGTACTTC
>TRBJ2-3|.|TRBV5-1|TRBD1
CASSLGGETGNTQYF
TGCGCCAGCAGCTTGGGTGGAGAGACAGGGAATACGCAGTATTTT
>TRBJ2-5|.|TRBV5-1|TRBD1
CASSLGGTGGLLQETQYF
TGCGCCAGCAGCTTGGGCGGGACAGGGGGCTTACTACAAGAGACCCAGTACTTC
>TRBJ2-1|.|TRBV27|TRBD2
CASSLFVAGGFNEQFF
TGTGCCAGCAGTTTATTTGTGGCGGGAGGCTTCAATGAGCAGTTCTTC
>TRBJ1-1|.|TRBV13|.
CASSLGDTEAFF
TGTGCCAGCAGCTTGGGTGACACTGAAGCTTTCTTT
>TRBJ2-3|.|TRBV19|TRBD2
CASKRSGRTDTQYF
TGTGCCAGTAAGCGTAGCGGGAGGACAGATACGCAGTATTTT
>TRBJ2-7|.|TRBV23-1|.
CASSPSFPQGLRPQGHYEQYF
TGCGCCAGCAGTCCTTCGTTCCCACAGGGTCTCCGGCCTCAGGGGCACTACGAGCAGTACTTC
>TRBJ1-2|.|TRBV28|.
CASSSYSGRESLYGYTF
TGTGCCAGCAGTTCTTATTCTGGGAGGGAATCACTCTATGGCTACACCTTC
>TRBJ2-1|few|TRBV5-4|.
CATWKRDIRRGEQFF
TGTGCCACCTGGAAGCGGGACATCCGACGGGGTGAGCAGTTCTTC
>TRBJ1-5|.|TRBV10-3|.
CAISETNGGGQPQHF
TGTGCCATCAGTGAGACGAATGGGGGGGGACAGCCCCAGCATTTT
>TRBJ2-3|.|TRBV6-4|TRBD2
CASRRGGDTDTQYF
TGTGCCAGCAGGCGGGGGGGAGACACAGATACGCAGTATTTT